These 23 T cell receptor beta chains came from one sample sequenced in a study of blood T cell repertoires in COVID-19. TCRdb keeps only in-frame clones here, not all; method: immunoSEQ multiplex PCR. Altogether approximately 81,000 clones are present, 82% being singletons, with the ten largest covering around 6.9%. Sequencing was done on a sample of peripheral blood. The receptor set was obtained from a human donor in a cohort sampled during active COVID-19.

The V gene is TRBV29-1, the J gene TRBJ1-1; 7 bases are a match to TRBD1. Trimming removed 6 bases from V and 1 base from J; junction bases left unmatched: 5. The length of the CDR3 is 13 residues. Germline V gives CDR1 SQVTM, CDR2 ANQGSEA. CDR3 sequence: CSVEGQPNTEAFF. The CDR3 nucleotides are TGCAGCGTCGAGGGACAGCCGAACACTGAAGCTTTCTTT.

The chain has TRBV4-1 and TRBJ2-7, with D possibly matching TRBD2 (6 bases). Germline CDR1 reads MGHRA; CDR2 reads YSYEKL. CDR3 length: 15 residues. Trimming took off 3 bases at V and 2 bases at J, with 14 bases between the two ends. Written as DNA, the CDR3 is TGCGCCAGCAGCCAGGCTCGCGGGGAGACCTACGAGCAGTACTTC. Protein: CASSQARGETYEQYF.

The rearrangement uses TRBV11-2 and TRBJ2-1; TRBD1 might be the D (6 bases). Trimming took 6 bases from V and 0 from J, leaving 15 bases between them. Germline values: CDR1 SGHAT, CDR2 FQNNGV. The CDR3 has 16 residues. The CDR3 loop reads CASSFTQGSSYNEQFF. The CDR3 DNA sequence: TGTGCCAGCAGTTTCACACAGGGAAGCTCCTACAATGAGCAGTTCTTC.

The chain joins TRBV7-9 to TRBJ1-2; 9 nucleotides match TRBD1. CDR3 size: 15 residues. Germline loops: CDR1 SEHNR, CDR2 FQNEAQ (reference sequence). V lost 5 bases, J lost 2 bases, and 6 bases stayed unmatched. The CDR3 is CASSPPGQGNYGYTF. CDR3 coding DNA: TGTGCCAGCAGCCCCCCCGGACAGGGGAACTATGGCTACACCTTC.

CDR3 residues: CASSGGGLASSYEQYF. The CDR3 bases are TGTGCCAGCAGCGGAGGGGGACTAGCTTCCAGCTACGAGCAGTACTTC. The J gene is TRBJ2-7, the V gene TRBV21-1; the table's D call of TRBD2 was not tested on the DNA. TRBV21-1 is annotated as a pseudogene. CDR3 length: 16 residues.

The V gene is TRBV7-2, the J gene TRBJ1-2; possibly TRBD1 for D (6 bases). V gave up 5 bases and J gave up 7 bases, with 20 bases separating them. Germline loops: CDR1 SGHTA, CDR2 FQGNSA. The CDR3 contains 15 residues. Written as DNA, the CDR3 is TGTGCCAGCAGCCAGAGGGGCGGGGGCGATCTTGGCTACACCTTC. Translating gives CASSQRGGGDLGYTF.

In the case of this clone: The junction shows a germline mismatch at one end, possibly a read error. J is TRBJ1-1 and V is TRBV5-6, with 7 nucleotides matching TRBD1. Germline-derived CDR1 and CDR2 are SGHDT and YYEEEE. CDR3 size: 13 residues. As DNA, the CDR3 is TGTGCCAGCAGCAGACTAGGGGGCACTAAAGCTTTCTTT. Translation gives CASSRLGGTKAFF.

The chain couples TRBV9 to TRBJ2-7, with D possibly TRBD1 on 5 matching bases. V was shortened by 6 bases and J by 3 bases, with 16 bases between the two germline ends. CDR3 length: 14 amino acids. Germline V gives CDR1 SGDLS, CDR2 YYNGEE. In nucleotides, the CDR3 is TGTGCCAGCACCCCCCCAGGGTCGGACTACGAGCAGTACTTC. It is translated as CASTPPGSDYEQYF.

CDR3 in amino acids: CASSQGGTRTKETQYF. The CDR3 coding sequence is TGTGCCAGCAGTCAGGGAGGGACTAGAACTAAAGAGACCCAGTACTTC. The chain carries TRBV5-4 and TRBJ2-5, with 8 bases fitting TRBD2. The J segment lost 3 bases and the V segment lost 5 bases, leaving 12 bases of the junction unmatched. The CDR3 is 16 amino acids. The germline V gene has CDR1 SGHNT and CDR2 YYREEE (reference sequence).

The J gene is TRBJ2-5, the V gene TRBV5-4; 7 bases fit TRBD1. The CDR3 spans 13 residues. Per the germline V gene, CDR1 is SGHNT and CDR2 is YYREEE (reference sequence). V lost 2 bases and J lost 8; bases outside the gene matches: 6. The CDR3 DNA sequence: TGTGCCAGCAGCTTAGGGGGCCCAGGTACCCAGTACTTC. It is translated as CASSLGGPGTQYF.

The chain employs TRBV7-3 and TRBJ1-2; 7 bases fit TRBD1. The CDR3 is made up of 17 amino acids. The germline V gene has CDR1 SGHTA and CDR2 FQGTGA. V dropped 5 bases and J dropped 8; count of bases not matched to a gene: 20. Here the CDR3 reads CASSIDGTQTGYGGYTF. The CDR3 DNA reads as TGTGCCAGCAGCATTGACGGGACCCAGACAGGGTACGGGGGCTACACCTTC.

The chain links TRBV29-1 to TRBJ2-7; a possible D gene is TRBD1 (5 bases). The CDR3 covers 13 residues. Germline-derived CDR1 and CDR2 are SQVTM and ANQGSEA. V was pared by 0 bases and J by 6 bases, with 12 bases between. The CDR3 bases are TGCAGCGTTGAAGACGGGCAGGGTTTCGAGCAGTACTTC. The encoded protein is CSVEDGQGFEQYF.

This clone came up a few times. V usage is TRBV3-1 (or the pseudogene TRBV3-2) and J usage is TRBJ1-4; 9 bases fit TRBD1. Germline trimming cut 5 bases from V and 8 bases from J; bases unmatched to any gene: 6. The CDR3 consists of 14 residues. CDR1 LGHDT and CDR2 YNNKEL come from the germline V gene (reference sequence). The CDR3 bases are TGTGCCAGCAGCACAGGGGGCGCGAGAGAAAAACTGTTTTTT. It codes for CASSTGGAREKLFF.

This clone appeared a few times. This chain uses TRBV5-4 with TRBJ2-7; D might be TRBD2 (5 bases). This CDR3 is built from 13 residues. With 3 bases removed from V and 2 bases from J, the gap between germline ends came to 9 bases. Germline V gene lookup returns CDR1 SGHNT and CDR2 YYREEE (reference sequence). CDR3 region: CASSSELAYEQYF. The CDR3 nucleotides read TGTGCCAGCAGCTCGGAACTAGCCTACGAGCAGTACTTC.

The genes are TRBV7-9 and TRBJ1-2; D not certain. V lost 3 bases and J lost 4, with 9 bases in between. The CDR3 covers 13 residues. Germline V gives CDR1 SEHNR, CDR2 FQNEAQ (reference sequence). In DNA form, the CDR3 reads TGTGCCAGCAGCTTGGAGGGAGGCTATGGCTACACCTTC. Encoded protein: CASSLEGGYGYTF.

The chain combines TRBV14 with TRBJ2-2, with D unresolved. The V end lost 4 bases, the J end lost 6 bases, and 9 bases lay between the germline ends. Germline CDR1 is SGHDN and CDR2 is FVKESK. This CDR3 has 13 amino acids. The CDR3 coding sequence is TGTGCCAGCAGCCTGTCCAGGCCCGGGGAGCTGTTTTTT. Protein sequence: CASSLSRPGELFF.

This clone was found once. The CDR3 nucleotides read TGTGCCAGCAGCCAACCCCCGCGGACAGGGATGGGCTATGGCTACACCTTC. This codes for CASSQPPRTGMGYGYTF. The chain has TRBV4-2 and TRBJ1-2, with TRBD1 matching 8 bases. The V gene's germline CDR1 is LGHNA and CDR2 YNFKEQ. Trimming at V came to 2 bases and at J to 4 bases, leaving 12 bases not matched to a gene. The CDR3 length is 17 residues.

The rearrangement uses TRBV6-1 and TRBJ1-4, with a weak D call TRBD1 (6 bases). This CDR3 region has 16 residues. CDR1 is MNHNS, CDR2 SASEGT, per germline. Trimming stripped 4 bases from V and 5 bases from J, with 17 bases between. CDR3 loop: CASSAGHRATNEKLFF. The CDR3 DNA reads TGTGCCAGCAGTGCCGGACACAGGGCCACCAATGAAAAACTGTTTTTT.

The genes are TRBV28 and TRBJ2-2; 10 bases are a match to TRBD1. Germline CDR1 reads MDHEN; CDR2 reads SYDVKM. The CDR3 is 15 residues long. The V gene end was trimmed by 7 bases and the J gene end by 4 bases; junction bases not matched to a gene: 6. This chain's CDR3 is CASIRDRGGTGELFF. The CDR3, as DNA: TGTGCCAGCATCCGGGACAGGGGTGGCACCGGGGAGCTGTTTTTT.

V usage is TRBV7-2 and J usage is TRBJ2-5; 12 bases align to TRBD2. V shed 1 base and J 5 bases; nucleotides not matched to a gene: 8. Per the germline V gene, CDR1 is SGHTA and CDR2 is FQGNSA. This CDR3 has 17 residues. As DNA, the CDR3 is TGTGCCAGCAGCTTAGGTGGTCTAGCGGGGGGGCCGGAGACCCAGTACTTC. Protein sequence: CASSLGGLAGGPETQYF.

The chain carries TRBV7-3 and TRBJ2-3; weak D call: TRBD1 (6 bases). The CDR3 has 14 residues. CDR1 and CDR2 (germline): SGHTA, FQGTGA. V lost 2 bases to trimming and J lost 6 bases, with 12 bases between them. CDR3 nucleotide sequence: TGTGCCAGCAGCTTATTGGGACAATCGGATACGCAGTATTTT. Translating it yields CASSLLGQSDTQYF.

V is TRBV29-1 and J is TRBJ1-1; the match to TRBD1 covers 7 bases. This CDR3 spans 13 amino acids. CDR1 SQVTM and CDR2 ANQGSEA come from the germline V gene. V lost 6 bases to trimming and J lost 3 bases; unmatched junction nucleotides: 7. This CDR3 is CSVSGGRDTEAFF. The CDR3 bases are TGCAGCGTCTCAGGGGGTCGGGACACTGAAGCTTTCTTT.

This clone occurred once. V usage is TRBV4-1 and J usage is TRBJ1-2; D ambiguous. Trimming took 4 bases from V and 4 from J, leaving 13 bases between them. The CDR3 spans 14 residues. Germline CDR1 MGHRA, CDR2 YSYEKL. The CDR3 sequence: CASSPTQAPYGYTF. The DNA of the CDR3 is TGCGCCAGCAGCCCAACCCAGGCTCCCTATGGCTACACCTTC.